A selection of T cell receptor beta chains follows, all from one sample in a study of blood T cell repertoires in COVID-19. TCRdb keeps only in-frame clones here, not all; method: immunoSEQ multiplex PCR. This repertoire shows roughly 81,000 clones, around 80% found once; its top ten account for 39%. Sequenced sample: peripheral blood. The receptors stem from a man at least 80 years old with active or convalescent COVID-19. CDR3s include the opening cysteine and the closing phenylalanine or tryptophan. Fields, in order: CDR3 DNA, CDR3 protein, V gene, clone size, J gene, D gene. A D gene is named only where the DNA matches it firmly. Not every row has a clone size; where given, it reads once, few, many or a size class.

DNA: TGCAGCGGGGGACAGGGGGCGAATGAGCAGTTCTTC
CDR3: CSGGQGANEQFF
V: TRBV29-1
size: NA
J: TRBJ2-1
D: TRBD1

DNA: TGTGCCAGCACCTCGCGGGGGCTTGTAGATACGCAGTATTTT
CDR3: CASTSRGLVDTQYF
V: TRBV2
size: NA
J: TRBJ2-3
D: NA

DNA: TGCGCCAGCAGTGAGCTCCGAGGTAGCGTCATTTCCTACGAGCAGTACTTC
CDR3: CASSELRGSVISYEQYF
V: TRBV10-2
size: NA
J: TRBJ2-7
D: NA

DNA: TGTGCCAGCAGCGGAGAGCGGGGTACTGAAGCTTTCTTT
CDR3: CASSGERGTEAFF
V: TRBV2
size: NA
J: TRBJ1-1
D: NA

DNA: TGTGCCAGTAGTTACGGGGACACCATTAATGAAAAACTGTTTTTT
CDR3: CASSYGDTINEKLFF
V: TRBV19
size: few
J: TRBJ1-4
D: NA

DNA: TGTGCCATCAGTGAGTCGATAACGCCCGGGAGAGGTCAGCCCCAGCATTTT
CDR3: CAISESITPGRGQPQHF
V: TRBV10-3
size: NA
J: TRBJ1-5
D: NA

DNA: TGTGCCAGCAGCCCCCAGGGTGTTCCTGAAGCTTTCTTT
CDR3: CASSPQGVPEAFF
V: TRBV7-3
size: NA
J: TRBJ1-1
D: NA

DNA: TGTGCCAGCAGTTTAAGTCTAGCGGGAAGCACAGATACGCAGTATTTT
CDR3: CASSLSLAGSTDTQYF
V: TRBV28
size: NA
J: TRBJ2-3
D: TRBD2

DNA: TGTGCCAGTAGTAAGACTGAAGCCAAGGCTGAAGCTTTCTTT
CDR3: CASSKTEAKAEAFF
V: TRBV19
size: NA
J: TRBJ1-1
D: NA

DNA: TGTGCCAGCAGCAACCGGGACAACTTTTTAAACACTGAAGCTTTCTTT
CDR3: CASSNRDNFLNTEAFF
V: TRBV11-2
size: few
J: TRBJ1-1
D: NA

DNA: TGTGCCAGTATTAATCCGGGGGTCAACTATGGCTACACCTTC
CDR3: CASINPGVNYGYTF
V: TRBV19
size: few
J: TRBJ1-2
D: NA

DNA: TGTGCCAGCAGCCCCCGGGACATGGTCGGTGAAAAACTGTTTTTT
CDR3: CASSPRDMVGEKLFF
V: TRBV7-9
size: NA
J: TRBJ1-4
D: NA

DNA: TGTGCCAGCAGTGACCGCGGGGGGAGTGCTGAAGCTTTCTTT
CDR3: CASSDRGGSAEAFF
V: TRBV6-6
size: NA
J: TRBJ1-1
D: NA

DNA: TGCGCCAGCAGCTCTGACAGGGGGGCAGATACGCAGTATTTT
CDR3: CASSSDRGADTQYF
V: TRBV5-1
size: few
J: TRBJ2-3
D: TRBD1

DNA: TGCAGTGCTAGTGGTGCGGGAGGGCCACTCGGGGAGCTGTTTTTT
CDR3: CSASGAGGPLGELFF
V: TRBV20-1
size: NA
J: TRBJ2-2
D: TRBD2

DNA: TGTGCCAGCAGCTTAGCCCTTGGGACAGGGGTTTGGGGCAATCAGCCCCAGCATTTT
CDR3: CASSLALGTGVWGNQPQHF
V: TRBV7-8
size: NA
J: TRBJ1-5
D: TRBD1

DNA: TGTGCCAGCAGGCAGGGGGCGAGCTCTGGAAACACCATATATTTT
CDR3: CASRQGASSGNTIYF
V: TRBV2
size: NA
J: TRBJ1-3
D: TRBD1

DNA: TGTGCCAGCAGCCTCGAACAGACCTCTGGAAACACCATATATTTT
CDR3: CASSLEQTSGNTIYF
V: TRBV14
size: NA
J: TRBJ1-3
D: NA

DNA: TGTGCCAGCTCACCAAATACAGGGAACACTGAAGCTTTCTTT
CDR3: CASSPNTGNTEAFF
V: TRBV18
size: NA
J: TRBJ1-1
D: NA

DNA: TGTGCCTGGAGGACAGGGCGGAACACCGGGGAGCTGTTTTTT
CDR3: CAWRTGRNTGELFF
V: TRBV30
size: NA
J: TRBJ2-2
D: TRBD1

DNA: TGTGCCAGCAGCTCTAGAGGGGGGAACACTGAAGCTTTCTTT
CDR3: CASSSRGGNTEAFF
V: TRBV11-2
size: NA
J: TRBJ1-1
D: NA

DNA: TGTGCCAGCAGTGAAAGAGGCCGGGACTATGGCTACACCTTC
CDR3: CASSERGRDYGYTF
V: TRBV6-1
size: NA
J: TRBJ1-2
D: NA

DNA: TGTGCCAGCAGGTTGCCCGGGACTAGGCAAGAGACCCAGTACTTC
CDR3: CASRLPGTRQETQYF
V: TRBV5-6
size: NA
J: TRBJ2-5
D: TRBD2

DNA: TGTGCCAGCAGCTCTTCAGGGGTTTCCTCCTACGAGCAGTACTTC
CDR3: CASSSSGVSSYEQYF
V: TRBV13
size: NA
J: TRBJ2-7
D: NA

DNA: TGCAGTGCTAGTGGACACACCTGGCGAACGAGCTCCTACAATGAGCAGTTCTTC
CDR3: CSASGHTWRTSSYNEQFF
V: TRBV20-1
size: NA
J: TRBJ2-1
D: NA

DNA: TGCAGCGTCCTGGAGGGGGAAAAACTGTTTTTT
CDR3: CSVLEGEKLFF
V: TRBV29-1
size: NA
J: TRBJ1-4
D: NA

DNA: TGTGCCAGCAGCTTAGTTGGGGGGTTCTACGAGCAGTACTTC
CDR3: CASSLVGGFYEQYF
V: TRBV7-2
size: NA
J: TRBJ2-7
D: NA

DNA: TGTGCCAGCAGCAAAAATAGTAGGGCTAGCGGGGAGGGGAAGACCCAGTACTTC
CDR3: CASSKNSRASGEGKTQYF
V: TRBV21-1
size: NA
J: TRBJ2-5
D: NA

DNA: TGTGCCAGCTCACCGGTAGGAGCTCTTAGAAACACCATATATTTT
CDR3: CASSPVGALRNTIYF
V: TRBV18
size: NA
J: TRBJ1-3
D: NA

DNA: TGTGCCTGCAGCGGGAGCGCAGATACGCAGTATTTT
CDR3: CACSGSADTQYF
V: TRBV30
size: NA
J: TRBJ2-3
D: TRBD2

DNA: TGCGCCAGCAGCTTGACAGGGTATGGGGACTATGGCTACACCTTC
CDR3: CASSLTGYGDYGYTF
V: TRBV5-1
size: few
J: TRBJ1-2
D: NA

DNA: TGTGCCAGAAGAGCGCAGGGTAACTATGGCTACACCTTC
CDR3: CARRAQGNYGYTF
V: TRBV5-3
size: few
J: TRBJ1-2
D: NA

DNA: TGTGCCAGCAGCCCCGACAGGGCCGGGACTAGCGGGAAAACCTACGAGCAGTACTTC
CDR3: CASSPDRAGTSGKTYEQYF
V: TRBV7-9
size: once
J: TRBJ2-7
D: TRBD2

DNA: TGTGCCAGTCGACTAGCGGGAGGGCCCCCAGATACGCAGTATTTT
CDR3: CASRLAGGPPDTQYF
V: TRBV19
size: NA
J: TRBJ2-3
D: TRBD2

DNA: TGTGCCAGCAGCTTATTGGGTGTAGCTAGCACAGATACGCAGTATTTT
CDR3: CASSLLGVASTDTQYF
V: TRBV7-2
size: NA
J: TRBJ2-3
D: NA

DNA: TGTGCCAGTAGTATAGATTTCCACACATGGGGCCGTATCGTTACCGGGGAGCTGTTTTTT
CDR3: CASSIDFHTWGRIVTGELFF
V: TRBV19
size: NA
J: TRBJ2-2
D: NA